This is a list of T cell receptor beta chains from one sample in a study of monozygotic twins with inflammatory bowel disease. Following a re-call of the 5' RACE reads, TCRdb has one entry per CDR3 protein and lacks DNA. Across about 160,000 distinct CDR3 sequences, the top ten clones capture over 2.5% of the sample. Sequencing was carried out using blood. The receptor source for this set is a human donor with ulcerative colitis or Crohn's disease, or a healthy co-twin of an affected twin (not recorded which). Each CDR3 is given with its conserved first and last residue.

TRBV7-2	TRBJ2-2	CAQGQPGNTGELFF
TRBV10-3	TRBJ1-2	CAISESSGINYGYTF
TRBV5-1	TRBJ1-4	CASSTGQQLGEKLFF
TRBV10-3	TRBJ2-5	CAISIEAGETQYF
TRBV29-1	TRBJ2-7	CSVEVQGYRDEQYF
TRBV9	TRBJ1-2	CASSVALTANYGYTF
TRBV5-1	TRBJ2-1	CASNPTDRDHEQFF
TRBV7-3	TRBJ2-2	CASSPREPPNTGELFF
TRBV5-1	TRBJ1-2	CASSLAGLRDYGYTF
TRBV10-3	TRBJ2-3	CAISDRVLDTDTQYF
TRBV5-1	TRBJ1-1	CASSLGMMNTEAFF
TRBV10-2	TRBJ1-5	CASSDWSNQPQHF
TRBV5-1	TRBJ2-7	CASSLGTGEEQYF
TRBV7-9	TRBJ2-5	CASSLMLESETQYF
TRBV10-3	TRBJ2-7	CAISKTGYEQYF
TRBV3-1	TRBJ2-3	CASSRTSGSTDTQYF
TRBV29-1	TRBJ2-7	CSVEDGQGGFREQYF
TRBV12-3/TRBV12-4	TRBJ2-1	CASRVSGRRNEQFF
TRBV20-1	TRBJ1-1	CSARDLKGFIRNTEAFF
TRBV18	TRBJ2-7	CASSPVISDTYEQYF
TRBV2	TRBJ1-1	CASSRDRGGTEAFF
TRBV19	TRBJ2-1	CASSMTRGTRNNEQFF
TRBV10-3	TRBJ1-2	CAISGQGALGYGYTF
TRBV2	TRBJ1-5	CASTKEEGSNQPQHF
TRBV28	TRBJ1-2	CASSWGSQGYGYTF
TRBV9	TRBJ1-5	CASSVGYSNQPQHF
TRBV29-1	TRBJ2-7	CSVGGGETYEQYF
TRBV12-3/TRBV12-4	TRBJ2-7	CASRTGWTTEQYF